The 22 T cell receptor beta chains below all came from one sample that was sequenced in a study of blood T cell repertoires in COVID-19. Data came from immunoSEQ multiplex PCR; TCRdb stores just in-frame clones and leaves some out. Among roughly 120,000 clones, roughly four fifths were seen once, and the ten largest hold roughly 8.6%. The specimen sequenced was peripheral blood. The receptors here all came from a human donor in a cohort sampled during active COVID-19.

The chain links TRBV6-6 to TRBJ2-7, with 9 positions matching TRBD1. Germline-derived CDR1 and CDR2 are MNHNY and SVGAGI (reference sequence). The trim removed 0 bases at V and 3 bases at J, leaving 0 bases unmatched. The CDR3 loop spans 14 amino acids. DNA of the CDR3: TGTGCCAGCAGTTACTCGGGACAGGGCTACGAGCAGTACTTC. Protein product: CASSYSGQGYEQYF.

In this sample, this clone turned up once. The V and J genes are TRBV28 and TRBJ2-7, with a possible D match to TRBD2 (6 bases). The V end lost 8 bases, the J end lost 3 bases, and 17 bases lay between the germline ends. CDR1 and CDR2 from the germline V gene are MDHEN and SYDVKM. The CDR3 has 14 residues. The CDR3 coding sequence is TGTGCCAGCCGCTCCTCGGGAGTAAACTACGAGCAGTACTTC. Its translation: CASRSSGVNYEQYF.

The sample holds many counts of this clone. The rearrangement joins TRBV19 to TRBJ2-5; 7 bases map to TRBD1. V was pared by 8 bases and J by 7 bases, with 10 bases of the junction left unmatched. CDR1 is LNHDA, CDR2 SQIVND, per germline (reference sequence). The CDR3 consists of 13 residues. The CDR3 region is CASAPGDSTTQYF. For the CDR3, the DNA is TGTGCCAGTGCTCCAGGGGACAGTACGACCCAGTACTTC.

V usage is TRBV19 and J usage is TRBJ1-5, with D perhaps matching TRBD1 (6 bases). This CDR3 region has 15 residues. V shed 6 bases and J shed 1 base, with 13 bases lying between them. Germline-derived CDR1 and CDR2 are LNHDA and SQIVND (reference sequence). DNA of the CDR3: TGTGCCAGTAGCCCACAGGGTAAAAGCAATCAGCCCCAGCATTTT. Its protein is CASSPQGKSNQPQHF.

This rearrangement joins TRBV7-2 to TRBJ2-7; D perhaps matches TRBD1 (6 bases). V was pared by 2 bases and J by 0 bases, with 14 bases between. Per the germline V gene, CDR1 is SGHTA and CDR2 is FQGNSA. The CDR3 has 16 amino acids. The DNA of the CDR3 is TGTGCCAGCAGCTTATCACCTCAGGGGTACTCCTACGAGCAGTACTTC. Protein: CASSLSPQGYSYEQYF.

V and J are TRBV30 and TRBJ1-6; no firm D call. CDR1 is GTSNPN, CDR2 SVGIG, per germline (reference sequence). The V end lost 3 bases, the J end lost 10 bases, and 13 bases lay between the germline ends. This CDR3 comprises 13 residues. The CDR3 DNA reads as TGTGCCTGGAGCCGCGGCTCCTACTCACCCCTCCACTTT. Protein sequence: CAWSRGSYSPLHF.

CDR3 in amino acids: CATSRDPGQGAEQYF. As DNA, the CDR3 is TGTGCCACCAGCAGAGATCCGGGACAGGGGGCCGAGCAGTACTTC. The gene calls are TRBV15 and TRBJ2-7, with 12 positions matching TRBD1. Germline V gives CDR1 LNHNV, CDR2 YYDKDF (reference sequence). The V gene end was trimmed by 0 bases and the J gene end by 6 bases; junction bases not matched to a gene: 3. CDR3 length: 15 residues. The full variable domain, in which reference TRBV15 and TRBJ2-7 provide the parts outside the CDR3, is DAMVIQNPRYQVTQFGKPVTLSCSQTLNHNVMYWYQQKSSQAPKLLFHYYDKDFNNEADTPDNFQSRRPNTSFCFLDIRSPGLGDTAMYLCATSRDPGQGAEQYFGPGTRLTVT.

The chain combines TRBV7-6 with TRBJ1-1; a possible D gene is TRBD1 (6 bases). V was pared by 5 bases and J by 0 bases, with 13 bases between. This CDR3 comprises 15 residues. Germline CDR1 SGHVS, CDR2 FNYEAQ. The CDR3 protein is CASSQPTGLNTEAFF. The DNA for the CDR3 is TGTGCCAGCAGCCAACCGACAGGTTTGAACACTGAAGCTTTCTTT.

The chain links TRBV5-6 to TRBJ1-1, with 10 positions matching TRBD1. The CDR3 length is 14 residues. Germline-derived CDR1 and CDR2 are SGHDT and YYEEEE. Trimming at V came to 3 bases and at J to 4 bases, leaving 3 bases not matched to a gene. DNA of the CDR3: TGTGCCAGCAGCTGGAGACAGGGGGCCACTGAAGCTTTCTTT. It is translated as CASSWRQGATEAFF.

The table lists this clone with a count of one. The chain combines TRBV29-1 with TRBJ2-5, with 8 nucleotides matching TRBD1. Germline CDR1 is SQVTM and CDR2 is ANQGSEA. V gave up 6 bases and J gave up 5 bases; unmatched junction bases: 8. The CDR3 consists of 13 residues. For the CDR3, the DNA is TGCAGCGTACTGGGACAGGTCGGGGAGACCCAGTACTTC. Its protein is CSVLGQVGETQYF.

The gene calls are TRBV5-4 and TRBJ1-5; TRBD1 agrees at 9 bases. Germline-derived CDR1 and CDR2 are SGHNT and YYREEE (reference sequence). The CDR3 has 18 residues. Trimming cost V 2 bases and J 0 bases; bases outside gene matches: 9. The CDR3 sequence is CASSFWTGAPDSNQPQHF. The CDR3 DNA reads TGTGCCAGCAGCTTTTGGACAGGGGCGCCCGATAGCAATCAGCCCCAGCATTTT.

This clone was seen only a few times. This CDR3 reads CASTPLTSDRWSFF. The CDR3, as DNA: TGTGCCAGCACTCCTTTGACTAGCGACCGATGGTCGTTCTTC. The chain recombines TRBV28 with TRBJ2-1, with 8 bases matching TRBD2. There are 14 residues in the CDR3. CDR1 and CDR2 from the germline V gene are MDHEN and SYDVKM. V trimming: 7 bases; J trimming: 15 bases; junction bases outside the gene matches: 17.

The V and J genes are TRBV20-1 and TRBJ2-7; 11 bases line up with TRBD2. Per germline, CDR1 DFQATT and CDR2 SNEGSKA (reference sequence). V trimming: 3 bases; J trimming: 3 bases; junction bases outside the gene matches: 7. The CDR3 has 15 residues. The CDR3 spells CSASVSGGAVYEQYF. The CDR3 nucleotides read TGCAGTGCTAGTGTTAGCGGGGGGGCGGTCTACGAGCAGTACTTC.

The rearrangement uses TRBV19 and TRBJ1-5; D uncertain. V was shortened by 3 bases and J by 7 bases, with 13 bases between the two germline ends. The length of the CDR3 is 14 residues. CDR1 and CDR2 from the germline V gene are LNHDA and SQIVND (reference sequence). CDR3 loop: CASSISGRGQPQHF. CDR3 nucleotides: TGTGCCAGTAGTATCTCGGGGAGAGGCCAGCCCCAGCATTTT.

The chain joins TRBV5-1 to TRBJ2-7, with D tentatively TRBD2 (5 bases). The germline CDR1 and CDR2 sequences are SGHRS and YFSETQ. This CDR3 region has 12 residues. V lost 0 bases and J lost 7, with 8 bases in between. The CDR3 bases are TGCGCCAGCAGCTTGGAATCGGGGGAGCAGTACTTC. It specifies CASSLESGEQYF.

The rearrangement uses TRBV4-1 and TRBJ2-7; 9 nucleotides align to TRBD1. Germline CDR1 is MGHRA and CDR2 is YSYEKL. V lost 2 bases and J lost 3; bases outside the gene matches: 5. The CDR3 loop spans 15 amino acids. The CDR3 here is CASSQTGTGIYEQYF. The DNA of the CDR3 is TGCGCCAGCAGCCAAACCGGGACAGGGATCTACGAGCAGTACTTC.

The chain has TRBV11-3 and TRBJ2-7; the D gene is possibly TRBD1 (5 bases). The length of the CDR3 is 15 residues. With 0 bases removed from V and 6 bases from J, the gap between germline ends came to 15 bases. Germline CDR1 is SGHNT and CDR2 is YENEEA. The CDR3 DNA follows: TGTGCCAGCAGCTTAGACTACAGGTCCCCTCCCGAGCAGTACTTC. This translates into CASSLDYRSPPEQYF.

The chain employs TRBV6-5 and TRBJ1-5; D is ambiguous. Trimming removed 6 bases from V and 0 bases from J, with 6 bases in between. This CDR3 has 13 amino acids. Germline assignment: CDR1 MNHEY and CDR2 SVGAGI. The CDR3 spells CASRSYSNQPQHF. For the CDR3, the DNA is TGTGCCAGCAGGTCCTATAGCAATCAGCCCCAGCATTTT.

This clone turned up a few times. The chain combines TRBV28 with TRBJ1-6; D gene unclear. V lost 1 base to trimming and J lost 4 bases, with 5 bases between them. Germline V gives CDR1 MDHEN, CDR2 SYDVKM. The CDR3 is 14 amino acids. CDR3 sequence (DNA): TGTGCCAGCAGTTTATACAAATATAATTCACCCCTCCACTTT. This translates into CASSLYKYNSPLHF.

The chain combines TRBV3-1 (or the pseudogene TRBV3-2) with TRBJ1-2; a possible D gene is TRBD1 (6 bases). V shed 0 bases and J shed 0 bases, with 11 bases lying between them. Germline V lookup: CDR1 LGHDT, CDR2 YNNKEL (reference sequence). This CDR3 has 16 amino acids. The CDR3 is CASSQEDRLTNYGYTF. Here the CDR3 DNA reads TGTGCCAGCAGCCAAGAAGACAGGCTAACTAACTATGGCTACACCTTC.

The V call is TRBV2, the J call TRBJ2-3; TRBD2 agrees at 15 bases. The trim removed 6 bases at V and 0 bases at J, leaving 4 bases unmatched. CDR1 and CDR2 from the germline V gene are SNHLY and FYNNEI. The CDR3 covers 17 residues. CDR3 sequence reads: CASRGGLAGGSTDTQYF. The CDR3 nucleotides read TGTGCCAGCAGGGGAGGACTAGCGGGGGGGAGCACAGATACGCAGTATTTT.

CDR3: CASSQSGGAYTEAFF. CDR3 sequence (DNA): TGCGCCAGCAGCCAATCAGGGGGCGCGTACACTGAAGCTTTCTTT. The rearrangement links TRBV4-1 to TRBJ1-1; 8 nucleotides agree with TRBD1. Trimming removed 2 bases from V and 3 bases from J; junction bases left unmatched: 5. Germline-derived CDR1 and CDR2 are MGHRA and YSYEKL. The CDR3 spans 15 residues.